The 27 T cell receptor beta chains listed next were all sequenced from one sample in a study of CD8 T cells in ankylosing spondylitis. TCRdb recomputed calls from the 5' RACE reads with MiXCR, one row per CDR3 protein. The sample consists of a few hundred thousand distinct CDR3 sequences, 15% to 20% of them appearing once. Their target antigens are unknown. Study-wide results and caveats: It appeared that ankylosing spondylitis blood was characterized by a TCR beta motif of several highly homologous variants.

Sequenced sample: blood, either unsorted or a sorted T cell fraction (not recorded which). The receptor set was obtained from a male donor with ankylosing spondylitis.

This clonotype was seen only a few times. This rearrangement joins TRBV5-1 to TRBJ1-1; D gene uncertain. Germline loops: CDR1 SGHRS, CDR2 YFSETQ. The CDR3 extends over 14 amino acids. The V gene lost 5 bases and the J gene lost 3 bases, with 14 bases spanning the gap. CDR3 nucleotide sequence: TGCGCCAGCAGTACGAGGGCAGGAGACACTGAAGCTTTCTTT. This translates into CASSTRAGDTEAFF.

The chain employs TRBV6-6 and TRBJ2-1; 7 bases line up with TRBD2. Germline V gene lookup returns CDR1 MNHNY and CDR2 SVGAGI (reference sequence). This CDR3 is built from 13 residues. J lost 7 bases, V lost 4 bases, and 4 bases had no gene match. CDR3 loop: CASSFMGGNEQFF. Here the CDR3 DNA reads TGTGCCAGCAGTTTCATGGGGGGGAATGAGCAGTTCTTC.

Points on this clonotype: One junction end disagrees with the germline gene, perhaps due to a read error. The gene calls are TRBV20-1 and TRBJ1-5, with 10 bases matching TRBD1. CDR3 length: 17 amino acids. Germline-derived CDR1 and CDR2 are DFQATT and SNEGSKA (reference sequence). The CDR3, as DNA: TGCAGTGCTAGATCCCGGGACAGGGGTTTGAGCAGTCAGCCCCAGCATTTT. Translating it yields CSARSRDRGLSSQPQHF.

The V gene is TRBV12-3 or TRBV12-4, the J gene TRBJ2-2; TRBD2 matches at 9 bases. V lost 8 bases and J lost 5; bases outside the gene matches: 12. The CDR3 sequence is 16 residues long. The CDR3 loop is CASRTVAGAWTGELFF. CDR3 in DNA: TGTGCCAGCCGGACCGTAGCGGGAGCGTGGACCGGGGAGCTGTTTTTT.

V usage is TRBV7-2 and J usage is TRBJ2-5; tentatively, D is TRBD2 (6 bases). The CDR3 consists of 13 residues. V lost 5 bases to trimming and J lost 5 bases, with 12 bases between them. Germline-derived CDR1 and CDR2 are SGHTA and FQGNSA. CDR3 bases: TGTGCCAGCAGCCTACGGGAGCTGGAGACCCAGTACTTC. This encodes CASSLRELETQYF.

There are a few counts of this clonotype. The chain carries TRBV12-3 or TRBV12-4 and TRBJ2-5; 7 bases agree with TRBD2. This CDR3 is 15 amino acids long. Losses at the gene ends were 6 bases for V and 1 base for J; bases not matched to a gene: 8. DNA of the CDR3: TGTGCCAGCAGCCCAAACGGGGGGACCCAAGAGACCCAGTACTTC. It translates to CASSPNGGTQETQYF.

The rearrangement joins TRBV7-9 to TRBJ1-2; perhaps TRBD1 as D (6 bases). Germline V CDR1 and CDR2: SEHNR, FQNEAQ (reference sequence). The CDR3 contains 15 residues. V was clipped by 1 base and J by 6 bases, with 15 bases between them. CDR3: CASSLGGAGNNGYTF. CDR3 nucleotide sequence: TGTGCCAGCAGCTTAGGGGGGGCAGGGAATAATGGCTACACCTTC. The full variable domain, with the rest looked up from reference TRBV7-9 and TRBJ1-2, is DTGVSQNPRHKITKRGQNVTFRCDPISEHNRLYWYRQTLGQGPEFLTYFQNEAQLEKSRLLSDRFSAERPKGSFSTLEIQRTEQGDSAMYLCASSLGGAGNNGYTFGSGTRLTVV.

This clonotype was found a few times. V and J are TRBV20-1 and TRBJ1-1; no definite D call. Germline values: CDR1 DFQATT, CDR2 SNEGSKA (reference sequence). The CDR3 is made up of 14 amino acids. V was clipped by 3 bases and J by 5 bases, with 16 bases between them. CDR3 amino acids: CSASRPRGGTEAFF. CDR3 sequence (DNA): TGCAGTGCTAGCAGACCCCGCGGAGGGACTGAAGCTTTCTTT.

V usage is TRBV7-6 and J usage is TRBJ1-2; tentative D call: TRBD1 (5 bases). Between the trimmed V and J ends, which lost 3 bases and 8 bases, there was a span of 10 bases. The CDR3 loop spans 12 amino acids. CDR1 is SGHVS, CDR2 FNYEAQ, per germline. CDR3 in amino acids: CASSLSGEGYTF. CDR3 in DNA: TGTGCCAGCAGCTTGTCGGGGGAAGGCTACACCTTC.

The gene calls are TRBV29-1 and TRBJ2-5, with 8 bases aligning to TRBD2. The CDR3 spans 13 residues. The germline gives CDR1 SQVTM, CDR2 ANQGSEA. Trimming at V came to 2 bases and at J to 7 bases, leaving 6 bases not matched to a gene. The CDR3 protein is CSVEPGGLGTQYF. The CDR3 nucleotides are TGCAGCGTTGAACCGGGGGGGCTTGGGACCCAGTACTTC.

The chain links TRBV20-1 to TRBJ2-4, with 9 bases fitting TRBD2. The CDR3 runs to 16 residues. The V and J ends lost 0 bases and 2 bases, in that order; junction bases with no gene match: 5. Germline lookup yields CDR1 DFQATT and CDR2 SNEGSKA (reference sequence). The DNA of the CDR3 is TGCAGTGCTAGAGAAGGCGGGGGGGGAACCAAAAACATTCAGTACTTC. Translated: CSAREGGGGTKNIQYF.

There are many counts of this clonotype. V and J are TRBV18 and TRBJ1-2, with D tentatively TRBD1 (5 bases). Germline V lookup: CDR1 KGHSH, CDR2 LQKENI. Trimming left V 3 bases short and J 4 bases short, with 18 bases between. The CDR3 consists of 16 residues. The CDR3 sequence is CASSPETGAGSYGYTF. CDR3 nucleotides: TGTGCCAGCTCACCCGAAACCGGGGCGGGGTCCTATGGCTACACCTTC.

CDR3 loop: CASSFGTSGSEQYF. Here the CDR3 DNA reads TGTGCCAGCAGCTTCGGGACTAGCGGGAGCGAGCAGTACTTC. The chain has TRBV7-9 and TRBJ2-7; 14 nucleotides line up with TRBD2. Germline CDR1 SEHNR, CDR2 FQNEAQ (reference sequence). Losses at the gene ends were 3 bases for V and 6 bases for J; bases not matched to a gene: 1. The CDR3 runs 14 residues.

The rearrangement joins TRBV9 to TRBJ2-7; D gene uncertain. CDR3 size: 14 residues. Trimming stripped 4 bases from V and 3 bases from J, with 14 bases between. Germline V gives CDR1 SGDLS, CDR2 YYNGEE. The CDR3 DNA reads as TGTGCCAGCAGCCCCCAGAGGACCGGCTACGAGCAGTACTTC. This gives the protein CASSPQRTGYEQYF.

This clonotype was recorded at least ten times. V usage is TRBV7-9 and J usage is TRBJ2-7; 7 nucleotides match TRBD1. This CDR3 has 17 amino acids. Losses at the gene ends were 5 bases for V and 1 base for J; bases not matched to a gene: 14. Germline V gene data show CDR1 as SEHNR and CDR2 as FQNEAQ (reference sequence). CDR3 loop: CASSPRPGTAKSYEQYF. CDR3 in DNA: TGTGCCAGCAGCCCCCGGCCAGGGACAGCCAAATCCTACGAGCAGTACTTC. Full variable domain (rest looked up from reference TRBV7-9 and TRBJ2-7): DTGVSQNPRHKITKRGQNVTFRCDPISEHNRLYWYRQTLGQGPEFLTYFQNEAQLEKSRLLSDRFSAERPKGSFSTLEIQRTEQGDSAMYLCASSPRPGTAKSYEQYFGPGTRLTVT.

There are a few counts of this clonotype. The V gene is TRBV29-1, the J gene TRBJ2-7; unclear D gene. Trimming took 7 bases from V and 6 from J, leaving 10 bases between them. In germline, CDR1 is SQVTM, CDR2 ANQGSEA. The CDR3 spans 10 residues. The CDR3 DNA reads TGCAGCGCCGGTGGTTCCGAGCAGTACTTC. This gives the protein CSAGGSEQYF.

This rearrangement joins TRBV15 to TRBJ1-4; 7 nucleotides match TRBD1. The germline gives CDR1 LNHNV, CDR2 YYDKDF (reference sequence). V shed 5 bases, J shed 0 bases, and the junction held 3 bases outside the gene matches. The CDR3 has 15 residues. As DNA, the CDR3 is TGTGCCACCAGCCCGGACAGGCCAACTAATGAAAAACTGTTTTTT. Its translation is CATSPDRPTNEKLFF.

The chain employs TRBV28 and TRBJ1-4, with 7 bases that match TRBD1. The CDR3 consists of 15 residues. Germline trimming cut 8 bases from V and 3 bases from J; bases unmatched to any gene: 9. The germline CDR1 and CDR2 sequences are MDHEN and SYDVKM. CDR3 amino acids: CASEPGGSPNEKLFF. DNA for the CDR3: TGTGCCAGCGAACCAGGGGGTAGCCCTAATGAAAAACTGTTTTTT. Full variable domain (rest looked up from reference TRBV28 and TRBJ1-4): DVKVTQSSRYLVKRTGEKVFLECVQDMDHENMFWYRQDPGLGLRLIYFSYDVKMKEKGDIPEGYSVSREKKERFSLILESASTNQTSMYLCASEPGGSPNEKLFFGSGTQLSVL.

Comments on this clonotype: Possible read error: a much larger clone is one base away. The chain uses TRBV12-3 or TRBV12-4 and TRBJ2-6; 9 positions agree with TRBD1. CDR3 length: 17 amino acids. The DNA for the CDR3 is TGTACCAGCAGCCGGGGACAGGGAAGCTCTGGGGCCAACGTCCTGACTTTC. Translation gives CTSSRGQGSSGANVLTF.

This chain uses TRBV20-1 with TRBJ1-1, with D tentatively TRBD1 (5 bases). CDR3 size: 11 residues. V was clipped by 1 base and J by 6 bases, with 6 bases between them. Germline-derived CDR1 and CDR2 are DFQATT and SNEGSKA (reference sequence). The CDR3 spells CSARVGAEAFF. In DNA form, the CDR3 reads TGCAGTGCTAGAGTGGGGGCTGAAGCTTTCTTT.

This rearrangement joins TRBV5-6 to TRBJ2-3; D might be TRBD1 (5 bases). Germline CDR1 SGHDT, CDR2 YYEEEE. Trimming removed 1 base at V and 0 bases at J, with 9 bases between. The CDR3 is made up of 15 amino acids. CDR3 nucleotides: TGTGCCAGCAGCTTGTTACAGGCGAGCACAGATACGCAGTATTTT. This encodes CASSLLQASTDTQYF.

This clonotype was seen a few times. The chain couples TRBV10-3 to TRBJ1-1; D is unclear. CDR1 ENHRY and CDR2 SYGVKD come from the germline V gene. The CDR3 spans 14 residues. V lost 2 bases and J 1 base, leaving 8 bases between the germline ends. The CDR3 DNA reads as TGTGCCATCAGTGAGCGGGGTTCGAACACTGAAGCTTTCTTT. Its translation is CAISERGSNTEAFF.

The chain couples TRBV2 to TRBJ1-5; D uncertain. Germline V gives CDR1 SNHLY, CDR2 FYNNEI. V lost 4 bases to trimming and J lost 4 bases, with 8 bases between them. The CDR3 contains 13 residues. The chain's CDR3 is CASSVDTNQPQHF. The DNA for the CDR3 is TGTGCCAGCAGTGTAGACACAAATCAGCCCCAGCATTTT.

J is TRBJ2-7 and V is TRBV19, with D perhaps TRBD2 (5 bases). V was pared by 4 bases and J by 3 bases, with 16 bases between. The CDR3 loop spans 15 amino acids. The germline gives CDR1 LNHDA, CDR2 SQIVND (reference sequence). CDR3 sequence (DNA): TGTGCCAGTAGTACCCTCGACCCTGGAGGCTACGAGCAGTACTTC. Amino acids: CASSTLDPGGYEQYF.

Only a few counts were recorded for this clonotype. The rearrangement joins TRBV5-4 to TRBJ2-7; 10 nucleotides line up with TRBD1. This CDR3 has 18 residues. CDR1 and CDR2 (germline): SGHNT, YYREEE (reference sequence). V was clipped by 0 bases and J by 4 bases; unmatched bases: 13. CDR3 in DNA: TGTGCCAGCAGCTTGGCATACACCCGGGACAGGGGCATGTACGAGCAGTACTTC. It codes for CASSLAYTRDRGMYEQYF.

This clonotype has just a few counts. V usage is TRBV5-1 and J usage is TRBJ1-1; D unclear. The CDR3 extends over 16 amino acids. Germline V gene sequence: CDR1 SGHRS, CDR2 YFSETQ. V was pared by 1 base and J by 3 bases, with 16 bases between. In DNA, the CDR3 is TGCGCCAGCAGCTTGATTGGGGTAGGTGTTGACACTGAAGCTTTCTTT. It encodes CASSLIGVGVDTEAFF.

As to this clonotype: A much more abundant neighbour one base away suggests this may be a read error. The rearrangement links TRBV12-3 or TRBV12-4 to TRBJ2-2; possible D gene TRBD1, 5 bases. The CDR3 is 19 residues long. CDR3 sequence (DNA): TGTACCAGCAGTTTCTCCCCAGGGTGGTTTGGGGCGTCCACCGGGGAGCTGTTTTTT. The encoded protein is CTSSFSPGWFGASTGELFF.